This T cell receptor (beta chain) is drawn from a study of blood T cell repertoires in COVID-19 (TCRdb year 2020). Notes on the research overall: Samples from collaborators originated in the United States, Italy and Spain and spanned both the acute and convalescent phases of COVID-19. The material from the prospective study consisted of cDNA or gDNA derived from T cells, B-cell-depleted T cells, or PBMCs. The dataset comprised deeply sampled blood TCRbeta repertoires from subjects exposed to, actively infected with, or recovered from COVID-19. A freely available public database, intended as a resource for researchers studying the immune response to SARS-CoV-2, is where the repertoires were released. Samples were obtained from the ongoing ImmuneRACE study (first 160 participants) and from 1,254 subjects provided by 6 global collaborators. The sample metadata nearly always contained a de-identified subject ID, COVID-19 status, age in years and sex. Where HLA class I and class II types were available, the types were taken from metadata supplied by the sample provider, not from assay-based typing.

Collaborating institutions collected whole blood in K2EDTA tubes following their own protocols. For TCRbeta analysis, collaborator samples were shipped as frozen whole blood, as isolated PBMCs, or as DNA extracted from either sample type. The immunoSEQ Assay, a bias-controlled multiplex PCR, was used to amplify TCRbeta CDR3 regions from genomic DNA. On the authors' methods: The number of nucleated cells in each sample was estimated by amplification of reference gene primers within the assay. To quantify the absolute abundance of each unique TCRbeta CDR3 rearrangement, sequence reads were collapsed and filtered. For each sample, productive Simpson clonality was calculated by taking the square root of Simpson's diversity index across productive rearrangements. TCRdb re-hosts the immuneACCESS table, in-frame sequences only. Its copies lack some clones; in the studies checked, an unresolved V gene accounts for under half of them, and the cause for the rest is not known. V and J calls and clone size follow that table, whereas D and trimming were derived from the DNA. Present in this sample are around 29,000 clones, more than 80% of which were seen just once. About a tenth of the sample rests with the top ten.

Results the study describes overall, beyond this receptor: The amount of clinical and demographic metadata varied by source and participant and was provided uncurated.

The CDR3 has 12 amino acids, counting the end cysteine and phenylalanine. Kept here is only the CDR3 DNA, which spans 36 bases and is read in frame from base 1. Reading the germline V gene gives CDR1 MNHEY and CDR2 SVGAGI. V loses 6 bases of germline sequence and J loses 4 bases, and the interval between the two ends is 9 bases. With respect to this clone: The antigen it binds to is not known. Nothing much larger sits one base from this clone, and base qualities are not available.

The receptor was derived from a man in his 60s with acute or convalescent COVID-19. This receptor chain uses TRBV6-5 and TRBJ1-1; a tentative D call is TRBD1 (6 bases match). Sequenced input: peripheral blood. The CDR3: CASRQGFTEAFF. The DNA reads as follows: TGTGCCAGCAGACAGGGATTCACTGAAGCTTTCTTT.